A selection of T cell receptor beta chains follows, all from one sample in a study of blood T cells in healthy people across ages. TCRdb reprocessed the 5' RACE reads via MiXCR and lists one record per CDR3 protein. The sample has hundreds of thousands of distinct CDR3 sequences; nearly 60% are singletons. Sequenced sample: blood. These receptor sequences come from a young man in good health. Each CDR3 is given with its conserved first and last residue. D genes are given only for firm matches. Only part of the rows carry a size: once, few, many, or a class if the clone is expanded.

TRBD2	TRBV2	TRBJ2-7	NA	TGTGCCAGCAGTGAAACCAGCGGGAAAGAAACCTACGAGCAGTACTTC	CASSETSGKETYEQYF
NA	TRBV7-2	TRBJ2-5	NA	TGTGCCAGCAGCTTAGGGTTCGGACAGCTGTCCTCTGAAGAGACCCAGTACTTC	CASSLGFGQLSSEETQYF
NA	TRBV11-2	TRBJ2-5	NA	TGTGCCAGCAGCTTAGTTGGATGGGGGCCAATAGGGGAGACCCAGTACTTC	CASSLVGWGPIGETQYF
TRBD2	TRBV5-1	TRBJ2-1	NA	TGCGCCAGCAAGGCGGGGGGAGAGCCCTACAATGAGCAGTTCTTC	CASKAGGEPYNEQFF
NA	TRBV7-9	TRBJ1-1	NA	TGTGCCAGCAGCTTAGGGACAGTAGCTGAAGCTTTCTTT	CASSLGTVAEAFF
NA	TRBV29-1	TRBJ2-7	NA	TGCAGCGTTTCGACAGCCTCCTCCTACGAGCAGTACTTC	CSVSTASSYEQYF
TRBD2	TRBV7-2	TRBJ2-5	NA	TGTGCCAGCAGCTACCGAGGACTAGGGCAAGAGGCCCAGTACTTC	CASSYRGLGQEAQYF
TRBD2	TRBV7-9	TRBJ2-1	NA	TGTGCCAGCCGACCCCCTACAACTAGCGGACTCTCCTACAATGAGCAGTTCTTC	CASRPPTTSGLSYNEQFF
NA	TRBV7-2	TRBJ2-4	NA	TGTGCCAGCAGCTATATGGGAGGTCTCCAATACGAGCAGTACTTT	CASSYMGGLQYEQYF
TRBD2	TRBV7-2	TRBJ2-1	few	TGTGCCAGCAGCCAGCGGGGGGGCGTCAATGAGCAGTTCTTC	CASSQRGGVNEQFF
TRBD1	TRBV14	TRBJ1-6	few	TGTGCCAGCAGCCAAGACGGGACAGGGGGCGATTCACCCCTCCACTTT	CASSQDGTGGDSPLHF
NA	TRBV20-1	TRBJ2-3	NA	TGCAGTGCTCCAGACTCGGGGGGCGCGTTTGGTACGCAGTATTTT	CSAPDSGGAFGTQYF
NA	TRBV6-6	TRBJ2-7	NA	TGTGCCAGCAGTTACGACAACATCCCTTACGAGCAGTACTTC	CASSYDNIPYEQYF
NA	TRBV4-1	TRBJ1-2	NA	TGCGCCAGCAGCCAAGAGGCGACAGAGAACTATGGCTACACCTTC	CASSQEATENYGYTF
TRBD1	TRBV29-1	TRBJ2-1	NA	TGCAGCGTTCCCCCCCAGGGGGCTTTCAATGAGCAGTTCTTC	CSVPPQGAFNEQFF
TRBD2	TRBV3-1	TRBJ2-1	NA	TGTGCCAGCAGCCAACCTAGCGGGGGGAAAACCTACAATGAGCAGTTCTTC	CASSQPSGGKTYNEQFF
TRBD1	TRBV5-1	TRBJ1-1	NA	TGCGCCAGCAAAAGAAGGGGGACAGAATTGAACACTGAAGCTTTCTTT	CASKRRGTELNTEAFF
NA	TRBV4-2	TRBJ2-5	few	TGTGCCAGCAGAGGACTCGGGGTGGAGACCCAGTACTTC	CASRGLGVETQYF
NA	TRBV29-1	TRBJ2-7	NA	TGCAGCACCAAGAGAAGACTGGACGATTACGAGCAGTACTTC	CSTKRRLDDYEQYF
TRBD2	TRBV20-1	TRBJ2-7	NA	TGCAGTGCTAGAGACGGGACTAGCGGGGCTCCTACCCTTTACGAGCAGTACTTC	CSARDGTSGAPTLYEQYF
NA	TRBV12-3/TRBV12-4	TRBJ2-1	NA	TGTGCCAGCAGTTTAATGCAGAACAATGAGCAGTTCTTC	CASSLMQNNEQFF
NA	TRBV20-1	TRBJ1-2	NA	TGCAGTGCTAGAGACCCTGGGCGAGGTTTAGGCTATGGCTACACCTTC	CSARDPGRGLGYGYTF
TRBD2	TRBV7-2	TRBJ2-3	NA	TGTGCCAGCAGCATATTGTTCGGGAGGGGGGGAGATACGCAGTATTTT	CASSILFGRGGDTQYF
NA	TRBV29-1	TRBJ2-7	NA	TGCAGCGTTGAACGACAGGACAATGAGCAGTACTTC	CSVERQDNEQYF
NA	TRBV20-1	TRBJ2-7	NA	TGCAGTGCTAGAGCTCGGACGGACGACTGGCGGCAGTACTTC	CSARARTDDWRQYF
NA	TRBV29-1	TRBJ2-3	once	TGCAGCGTTGAGCAGGTACCACGCACAGATACGCAGTATTTT	CSVEQVPRTDTQYF
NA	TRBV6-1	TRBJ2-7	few	TGTGCCAGCACCCGGGAGACCTCCTACGAGCAGTACTTC	CASTRETSYEQYF
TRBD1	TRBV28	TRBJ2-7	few	TGTGCCAGCAGTTGGGCCGGGACAGCCTACGAGCAGTACTTC	CASSWAGTAYEQYF
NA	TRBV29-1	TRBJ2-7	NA	TGCAGCGCGAACCGACAGGGCGGGGTCGAGCAGTACTTC	CSANRQGGVEQYF
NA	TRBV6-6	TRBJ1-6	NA	TGTGCCAGCAGTTACGAGGGGCTCCGTAATTCACCCCTCCACTTT	CASSYEGLRNSPLHF
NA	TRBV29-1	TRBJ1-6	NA	TGCAGCGTTTCCGCAGGCGGGAATTCACCCCTCCACTTT	CSVSAGGNSPLHF
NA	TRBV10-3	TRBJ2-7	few	TGTGCCATCAGTGATCCAGCGGAAGCCTACGAGCAGTACTTC	CAISDPAEAYEQYF
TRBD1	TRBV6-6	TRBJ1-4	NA	TGTGCCACCACTCTTACTGGGCAGGGGGGTGAAAAACTGTTTTTT	CATTLTGQGGEKLFF
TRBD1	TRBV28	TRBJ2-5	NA	TGTGCCAGCAGTGGACCAGGGGGCCAAGAGACCCAGTACTTC	CASSGPGGQETQYF
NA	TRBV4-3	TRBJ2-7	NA	TGCGCCAGCAGCCAAGATTCGGGGGACGAGCAGTACTTC	CASSQDSGDEQYF
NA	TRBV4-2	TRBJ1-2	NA	TGTGCCAGCAGCTCCGGGCCCCAGGGGAACTATGGCTACACCTTC	CASSSGPQGNYGYTF
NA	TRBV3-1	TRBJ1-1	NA	TGTGCCAGCAGCCAAACTGAGACGGCTTTCTTT	CASSQTETAFF
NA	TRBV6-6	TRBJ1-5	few	TGTGCCAGCGTCGGTGGGGCTAACAATCAGCCCCAGCATTTT	CASVGGANNQPQHF
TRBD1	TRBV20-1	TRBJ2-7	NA	TGCAGTGCTCGGGACAGGATAACCTACGAGCAGTACTTC	CSARDRITYEQYF
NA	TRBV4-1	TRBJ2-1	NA	TGCGCCAGCAGCCAAGCTCCTTCTAGCCTACCCTACAATGAGCAGTTCTTC	CASSQAPSSLPYNEQFF
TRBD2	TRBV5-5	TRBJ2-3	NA	TGTGCCAGCAGCACTGGGCTAGCGGGGGAAGGCACAGATACGCAGTATTTT	CASSTGLAGEGTDTQYF
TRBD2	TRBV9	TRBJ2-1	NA	TGTGCCAGCAGCGTAGGTAGCGGGAGGGCAGATGAGCAGTTCTTC	CASSVGSGRADEQFF
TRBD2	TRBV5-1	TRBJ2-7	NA	TGCGCCAGCAGCTTGGATTTAGCGGGAGGCTACGAGCAGTACTTC	CASSLDLAGGYEQYF
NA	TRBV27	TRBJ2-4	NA	TGTGCCAGCAGCTTATTGGGGAGAGACAAGGGGAACATTCAGTACTTC	CASSLLGRDKGNIQYF
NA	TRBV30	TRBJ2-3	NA	TGTGCCTGGAGTCCGGGAACAGATACGCAGTATTTT	CAWSPGTDTQYF
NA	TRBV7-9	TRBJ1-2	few	TGTGCCAGCAGCTCCCGCCCGACGGGGGGCTACACCTTC	CASSSRPTGGYTF
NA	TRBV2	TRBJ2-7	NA	TGTGCCAGCAAAAGAGCGATCAGTGAGCAGTACTTC	CASKRAISEQYF
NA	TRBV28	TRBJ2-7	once	TGTGCCAGCAGTCCCGCCAACAGCTACGAGCAGTACTTC	CASSPANSYEQYF
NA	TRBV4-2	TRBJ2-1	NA	TGTGCCAGCAGTCCGCCGGGAGATTTGAGCAATGAGCAGTTCTTC	CASSPPGDLSNEQFF
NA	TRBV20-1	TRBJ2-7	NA	TGCAGTGCTAGTGGGGAGCGCTACGAGCAGTACTTC	CSASGERYEQYF
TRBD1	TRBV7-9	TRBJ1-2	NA	TGTGCCAGCAGCATCGGACAGGGGACAGTCTATGGCTACACCTTC	CASSIGQGTVYGYTF